Shown below are 12 T cell receptor beta chains from a single sample sequenced in a study of tumor and adjacent non-tumor tissue in lung cancer. RNA was extracted from bulk tissue without any cell sorting. The normal lung tissue was taken more than 3 cm from the tumor edge. Three rounds of nested PCR, following a modified ARM-PCR protocol, produced the TCRbeta library. TCRdb reprocessed the multiplex PCR reads via MiXCR and lists one record per CDR3 protein. Here the sample spans tens of thousands of distinct CDR3 sequences, around 70% being singletons. The sample was distant non-tumor lung tissue. The origin of the receptors is a woman between 50 and 59 years old with non-small cell lung cancer.

CDR3 sequence (DNA): TGTGCCAGCAGCTTCCCCGGGAAGTGGAACACCGGGGAGCTGTTTTTT. Translated: CASSFPGKWNTGELFF. The genes are TRBV5-4 and TRBJ2-2; D possibly corresponds to TRBD2 (5 bases). The CDR3 covers 16 residues. The germline V gene encodes CDR1 SGHNT and CDR2 YYREEE (reference sequence). The V gene lost 2 bases and the J gene lost 1 base, with 12 bases spanning the gap.

This clonotype was observed many times. This chain uses TRBV5-4 with TRBJ2-3, with 13 positions matching TRBD2. The CDR3 contains 17 residues. CDR1 is SGHNT, CDR2 YYREEE, per germline (reference sequence). Unmatched junction bases numbered 3, after V lost 2 bases and J lost 0 bases. CDR3 residues: CASSLPGLAGSTDTQYF. CDR3 DNA sequence: TGTGCCAGCAGCTTACCGGGACTAGCGGGAAGCACAGATACGCAGTATTTT.

Points on this clonotype: Mismatch with germline at one junction end may stem from a read error. The chain's CDR3 is CAIRGGDGYTF. CDR3 coding DNA: TGTGCCATCCGGGGAGGCGATGGTTACACCTTC. The chain carries TRBV10-3 and TRBJ1-2; D not resolved. CDR1 is ENHRY and CDR2 is SYGVKD in the germline V gene. The CDR3 loop spans 11 amino acids.

Details on this clonotype: This may be a read error, as it is one base from a much larger clone. The chain links TRBV6-2 or TRBV6-3 to TRBJ2-7; D might be TRBD2 (6 bases). The CDR3 is 12 residues long. Germline V CDR1 and CDR2: MNHEY, SVGEGT. CDR3 in amino acids: CASSYGPEGQCF. As DNA, the CDR3 is TGTGCCAGCAGTTACGGGCCGGAGGGTCAGTGCTTC.

On this clonotype: An end of the junction does not agree with germline; a read error may underlie this. This chain uses TRBV6-6 with TRBJ1-5, with D unclear. CDR3 size: 14 residues. Germline CDR1 MNHNY, CDR2 SVGAGI (reference sequence). For the CDR3, the DNA is TGTGCCAGTAGCTTCGACACTAACAATCAGCCCCAGGATTTT. As protein: CASSFDTNNQPQDF.

On this clonotype itself: Compared with germline, one end of the junction differs, possibly owing to a read error. The chain is built from TRBV20-1 and TRBJ1-3; unclear D gene. The length of the CDR3 is 13 residues. Looked up from germline, CDR1 is DFQATT and CDR2 is SNEGSKA (reference sequence). The CDR3 sequence: CCASRMGSNTIYF. The CDR3 DNA reads as TGCTGTGCAAGCCGAATGGGGAGTAACACCATATATTTT.

V and J are TRBV11-2 and TRBJ2-7; 10 positions agree with TRBD1. The CDR3 totals 14 residues. The germline V gene encodes CDR1 SGHAT and CDR2 FQNNGV. The V segment lost 11 bases and the J segment 7 bases; nucleotides outside the gene matches: 14. The chain's CDR3 is CACSLARTGGEQYF. The CDR3 DNA follows: TGTGCCTGTAGCTTAGCAAGGACAGGGGGAGAGCAGTACTTC.

On this clonotype: A read error may be the cause here, since a much bigger clone is one base away. The chain uses TRBV13 and TRBJ2-7; no clear D gene. Trimming left V 3 bases short and J 5 bases short, with 5 bases between. Germline values: CDR1 PRHDT, CDR2 FYEKMQ (reference sequence). CDR3 length equals 11 residues. Here the CDR3 DNA reads TGTGCCAGCAGCTTTCTCAACGAGCAGTACTTC. This codes for CASSFLNEQYF.

The V gene is TRBV5-1, the J gene TRBJ2-5; D tentatively fits TRBD1 or TRBD2 (6 bases each). V shed 9 bases and J shed 4 bases, with 22 bases lying between them. Per germline, CDR1 SGHRS and CDR2 YFSETQ. The CDR3 is made up of 15 amino acids. CDR3 DNA: TGCGCCACCAAGACAGGAGAAGCGGGCGGAGAGACCCAGTACTTC. The encoded protein is CATKTGEAGGETQYF. Looking up the rest from reference TRBV5-1 and TRBJ2-5 gives the full variable domain: KAGVTQTPRYLIKTRGQQVTLSCSPISGHRSVSWYQQTPGQGLQFLFEYFSETQRNKGNFPGRFSGRQFSNSRSEMNVSTLELGDSALYLCATKTGEAGGETQYFGPGTRLLVL.

Comments on this clonotype: An end of the junction differs from the germline gene, which may be a read error. This chain uses TRBV12-3 or TRBV12-4 with TRBJ2-7, with D unclear. There are 13 residues in the CDR3. CDR3 DNA: TGTGCCAGCAGTCGGGCGAGAACCTACGAACAGTACTTC. It specifies CASSRARTYEQYF.

The count of this clonotype is one. Sequence at one end of the junction differs from germline and may be a read error. The rearrangement links TRBV11-2 to TRBJ2-3; 9 nucleotides agree with TRBD2. Germline lookup yields CDR1 SGHAT and CDR2 FQNNGV. The CDR3 extends over 15 amino acids. The DNA for the CDR3 is TGTGTCAGCAGCATGGATAGCGGGAGCACAGATACGCTGTATTTT. Amino acids: CVSSMDSGSTDTLYF.

This clonotype was recorded a few times. It is unclear where the CDR3 begins or ends on the DNA, so no DNA is shown, and the CDR3 is as TCRdb lists it. This rearrangement joins TRBV29-1 to TRBJ1-2. Inclusive of both ends, the CDR3 amounts to 11 amino acids. Germline assignment: CDR1 SQVTM and CDR2 ANQGSEA. The CDR3 loop is CSVGAVYGCTF.